This T cell receptor beta chain was observed in a study of cytomegalovirus exposure and HLA in healthy donors. The germline CDR1 and CDR2 sequences are SEHNR and FQNEAQ (reference sequence). V lost 5 bases and J lost 2, with 15 bases in between. The CDR3 contains 15 residues. Healthy individuals who donated bone marrow served as the donors. As concerns this clone: Its cognate antigen is unknown.

Study findings and constraints: Published work reported that the classifier diagnosed cytomegalovirus status with high specificity and sensitivity. Later on, a genetic analysis was performed. It linked a missense variant in DCLRE1C with V- and J-gene trimming of TCR beta.

Primers included in the PCR were 60 Vbeta and 13 Jbeta primers. Original handling: A follow-up analysis tallied around 80 million unique TCR beta chains, roughly 11 million shared. Measured with immunoSEQ multiplex PCR; TCRdb has only the in-frame clones, and not every one. That table gives V, J and clone size, and the DNA gave D and trimming. This sample's table reports around 140,000 clones. The sequencing input was PBMCs. This TCR came from a woman younger than 30 in good health and CMV-seronegative. The chain has TRBV7-9 and TRBJ1-2; D possibly corresponds to TRBD1 (5 bases). CDR3 sequence: CASSLGTAGNYGYTF. CDR3 nucleotides: TGTGCCAGCAGCCTAGGGACTGCGGGAAACTATGGCTACACCTTC.